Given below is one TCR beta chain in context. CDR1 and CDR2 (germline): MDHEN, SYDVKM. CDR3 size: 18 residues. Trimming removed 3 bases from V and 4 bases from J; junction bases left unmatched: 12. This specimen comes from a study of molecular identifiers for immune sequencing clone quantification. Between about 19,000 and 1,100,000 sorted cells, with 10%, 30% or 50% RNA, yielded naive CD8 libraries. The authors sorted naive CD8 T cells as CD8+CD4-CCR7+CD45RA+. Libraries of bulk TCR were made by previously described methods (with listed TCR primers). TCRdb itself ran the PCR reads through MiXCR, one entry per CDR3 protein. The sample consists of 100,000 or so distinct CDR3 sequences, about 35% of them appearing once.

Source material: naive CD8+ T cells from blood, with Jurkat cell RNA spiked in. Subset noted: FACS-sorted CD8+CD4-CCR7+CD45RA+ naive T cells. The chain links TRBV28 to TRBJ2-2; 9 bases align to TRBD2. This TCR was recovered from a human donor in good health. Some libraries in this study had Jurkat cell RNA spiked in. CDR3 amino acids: CASSFTGSRLAVTGELFF. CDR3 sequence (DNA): TGTGCCAGCAGTTTTACAGGGTCTCGACTAGCGGTCACCGGGGAGCTGTTTTTT.